Sequencing of this TCR beta chain was carried out in a study of CXCR3-negative and CXCR3-positive naive CD8 T cells. Study details: There were 130 million or so TRB reads altogether, and each library had about 1.5 +/- 0.3 million of them. Findings and limits, study-wide: Memory, not naive, CXCR3-negative and CXCR3-positive cells differed in TRBV-TRBJ usage. Relative to memory CD8+ cells, whose diversity was much lower, both naive subsets had comparably high diversity.

UMI-labeled 5' RACE yielded the TRB cDNA libraries. TCRdb reprocessed the 5' RACE reads, keeping one entry per CDR3 protein, no DNA. Recorded for this sample: approximately 41,000 distinct CDR3 sequences. As regards this clonotype: The antigen is undetermined.

Germline V gene sequence: CDR1 SQVTM, CDR2 ANQGSEA. The CDR3 runs 12 residues. Triplicate approximately 300,000-cell sorts were made of each CD8+ T cell subset. Sequencing was carried out using memory CD8+ T cells from blood. The TCR was taken from a human donor in good health. Some clones in this sample may be carry-over from other donors' samples. The chain joins TRBV29-1 to TRBJ2-3. The CDR3: CSVDDRTDTQYF.